Below are 26 T cell receptor beta chains sequenced from a single sample in a study of cytomegalovirus exposure and HLA in healthy donors. The study ran its PCR with 60 Vbeta and 13 Jbeta primers. Some clones are missing from TCRdb's copy, which holds only in-frame ones; the method was immunoSEQ multiplex PCR. The sample holds about 160,000 clones, around three quarters seen once. The sequenced sample consisted of PBMCs. The receptors were sampled from a man aged 35 to 55 in good health and CMV-seronegative.

The gene calls are TRBV19 and TRBJ2-1, with TRBD2 identical over 7 bases. The V gene end was trimmed by 3 bases and the J gene end by 9 bases; junction bases not matched to a gene: 8. Germline V CDR1 and CDR2: LNHDA, SQIVND (reference sequence). This CDR3 is built from 14 residues. The CDR3 coding sequence is TGTGCCAGTAGTATCGGCGGGAGTGGGGTTGAGCAGTTCTTC. It is translated as CASSIGGSGVEQFF. The variable domain in full, completed from reference TRBV19 and TRBJ2-1, reads DGGITQSPKYLFRKEGQNVTLSCEQNLNHDAMYWYRQDPGQGLRLIYYSQIVNDFQKGDIAEGYSVSREKKESFPLTVTSAQKNPTAFYLCASSIGGSGVEQFFGPGTRLTVL.

The rearrangement uses TRBV5-6 and TRBJ2-5; 10 nucleotides match TRBD1. The germline CDR1 and CDR2 sequences are SGHDT and YYEEEE. Trimming removed 0 bases from V and 7 bases from J; junction bases left unmatched: 9. CDR3 length: 16 amino acids. CDR3 residues: CASSLAGTGVTMTQYF. The CDR3 DNA reads as TGTGCCAGCAGCTTGGCGGGGACAGGGGTTACGATGACCCAGTACTTC.

This clone has only a few counts. The rearrangement uses TRBV5-1 and TRBJ2-2, with D possibly TRBD1 on 5 matching bases. The CDR3 loop spans 13 amino acids. Germline loops: CDR1 SGHRS, CDR2 YFSETQ. Trimming cost V 3 bases and J 7 bases, with 10 bases left between them. The CDR3 region has the DNA TGCGCCAGCAGCTCGGACATCCACGGGGAGCTGTTTTTT. This gives the protein CASSSDIHGELFF.

The rearrangement joins TRBV7-9 to TRBJ1-2, with 9 bases that match TRBD1. With 4 bases clipped from V and 0 bases from J, the junction kept 6 bases outside the gene matches. The germline CDR1 and CDR2 sequences are SEHNR and FQNEAQ (reference sequence). The length of the CDR3 is 16 residues. CDR3 loop: CASSSGQGQPNYGYTF. Written as DNA, the CDR3 is TGTGCCAGCAGCTCCGGACAGGGGCAACCTAACTATGGCTACACCTTC.

This clone was picked up one time. CDR3 DNA sequence: TGTGCCAGCAGTCCACTTTGGACAGGGGATGAAAAACTGTTTTTT. This gives the protein CASSPLWTGDEKLFF. The V and J genes are TRBV28 and TRBJ1-4; 9 nucleotides match TRBD1. V was clipped by 5 bases and J by 6 bases; unmatched bases: 7. CDR3 length: 15 residues. Germline assignment: CDR1 MDHEN and CDR2 SYDVKM.

This clone was observed a handful of times. The V and J genes are TRBV30 and TRBJ1-1; D not certain. The CDR3 covers 11 residues. The ends were cut back, 3 bases at V and 2 bases at J, with 4 bases in the middle. CDR1 is GTSNPN, CDR2 SVGIG, per germline (reference sequence). CDR3 in amino acids: CAWSHNTEAFF. In DNA form, the CDR3 reads TGTGCCTGGAGCCATAACACTGAAGCTTTCTTT.

The gene calls are TRBV5-1 and TRBJ2-7; a possible D gene is TRBD2 (5 bases). Germline V gives CDR1 SGHRS, CDR2 YFSETQ. The CDR3 length is 15 residues. Trimming took 2 bases from V and 5 from J, leaving 17 bases between them. As DNA, the CDR3 is TGCGCCAGCAGCTTTGCGGGCCCTGGTTCCCACGAGCAGTACTTC. Translated: CASSFAGPGSHEQYF. Full variable domain (rest looked up from reference TRBV5-1 and TRBJ2-7): KAGVTQTPRYLIKTRGQQVTLSCSPISGHRSVSWYQQTPGQGLQFLFEYFSETQRNKGNFPGRFSGRQFSNSRSEMNVSTLELGDSALYLCASSFAGPGSHEQYFGPGTRLTVT.

The chain recombines TRBV4-3 with TRBJ2-6, with 8 bases fitting TRBD2. Losses at the gene ends were 1 base for V and 0 bases for J; bases not matched to a gene: 8. This CDR3 has 19 residues. Germline CDR1 and CDR2: LGHNA and YSLEER. In DNA form, the CDR3 reads TGCGCCAGCAGCCAAGGGGTAGCGGGAACAAACTCTGGGGCCAACGTCCTGACTTTC. It is translated as CASSQGVAGTNSGANVLTF.

This chain links TRBV5-6 with TRBJ2-1, with a tentative D call TRBD2 (6 bases). CDR3 length equals 15 residues. Germline CDR1 and CDR2: SGHDT and YYEEEE. V was trimmed by 0 bases and J by 6 bases, leaving 13 bases between them. Written as DNA, the CDR3 is TGTGCCAGCAGCTTGGGTCCCGGGAGTATCAATGAGCAGTTCTTC. It translates to CASSLGPGSINEQFF.

V and J are TRBV6-1 and TRBJ1-5; D perhaps matches TRBD1 (5 bases). The CDR3 spans 14 residues. Trimming took 6 bases from V and 2 from J, leaving 11 bases between them. Germline CDR1 and CDR2: MNHNS and SASEGT. CDR3 loop: CASRGGVGNQPQHF. CDR3 nucleotides: TGTGCCAGCAGGGGAGGGGTTGGCAATCAGCCCCAGCATTTT.

The chain joins TRBV10-1 to TRBJ2-3; 9 nucleotides align to TRBD2. Per the germline V gene, CDR1 is WNHNN and CDR2 is SYGVQD (reference sequence). The CDR3 contains 14 residues. The ends lost 5 bases at V and 3 bases at J; junction bases unmatched: 3. CDR3 DNA sequence: TGCGCCAGCAGTACTAGCGGGTTGACAGATACGCAGTATTTT. It is translated as CASSTSGLTDTQYF.

The V and J genes are TRBV2 and TRBJ2-5; 8 bases line up with TRBD2. With V trimmed by 4 bases and J by 5 bases, 6 bases remained unmatched. CDR1 is SNHLY and CDR2 is FYNNEI in the germline V gene. The CDR3 spans 14 residues. In nucleotides, the CDR3 is TGTGCCAGCAGTGGTACTAGCGGTGAGGAGACCCAGTACTTC. Translation gives CASSGTSGEETQYF. Combining the CDR3 with reference TRBV2 and TRBJ2-5 gives the whole variable domain EPEVTQTPSHQVTQMGQEVILRCVPISNHLYFYWYRQILGQKVEFLVSFYNNEISEKSEIFDDQFSVERPDGSNFTLKIRSTKLEDSAMYFCASSGTSGEETQYFGPGTRLLVL.

The chain uses TRBV5-6 and TRBJ1-5; D may be TRBD1 (5 bases). The germline V gene has CDR1 SGHDT and CDR2 YYEEEE. Trimming took 1 base from V and 6 from J, leaving 8 bases between them. The CDR3 consists of 13 residues. CDR3 nucleotide sequence: TGTGCCAGCAGCTTGTCGGGGGTTCAGCCCCAGCATTTT. Encoded protein: CASSLSGVQPQHF.

This chain uses TRBV28 with TRBJ2-7, with D uncertain. CDR3 length: 14 residues. Germline lookup yields CDR1 MDHEN and CDR2 SYDVKM. Trimming took off 5 bases at V and 6 bases at J, with 17 bases between the two ends. CDR3 protein: CASSQIAPLAEQYF. The CDR3 DNA follows: TGTGCCAGCAGTCAAATAGCCCCCTTGGCCGAGCAGTACTTC.

This chain uses TRBV6-5 with TRBJ2-1; 7 bases fit TRBD1. Unmatched junction bases numbered 7, after V lost 8 bases and J lost 0 bases. Germline CDR1 is MNHEY and CDR2 is SVGAGI. The CDR3 runs to 15 residues. CDR3 DNA sequence: TGTGCCAGCCGACAGGGAAGGAGCTCCTACAATGAGCAGTTCTTC. Protein sequence: CASRQGRSSYNEQFF.

This clone was observed a few times. The rearrangement uses TRBV7-6 and TRBJ2-2; no definite D call. The CDR3 consists of 16 residues. Germline-derived CDR1 and CDR2 are SGHVS and FNYEAQ. Trimming removed 3 bases at V and 1 base at J, with 12 bases between. CDR3 amino acids: CASSFRSLLNTGELFF. The DNA of the CDR3 is TGTGCCAGCAGCTTCCGGTCATTACTGAACACCGGGGAGCTGTTTTTT.

The chain joins TRBV11-3 to TRBJ2-7; perhaps TRBD2 as D (5 bases). With 5 bases removed from V and 1 base from J, the gap between germline ends came to 9 bases. CDR1 SGHNT and CDR2 YENEEA come from the germline V gene. The CDR3 is 13 amino acids. CDR3 amino acids: CASSRGRSYEQYF. CDR3 nucleotides: TGTGCCAGCAGCCGAGGGCGATCCTACGAGCAGTACTTC.

This chain connects TRBV6-5 to TRBJ1-2; 9 bases line up with TRBD1. Germline trimming cut 10 bases from V and 5 bases from J; bases unmatched to any gene: 11. The CDR3 totals 14 residues. Germline values: CDR1 MNHEY, CDR2 SVGAGI. CDR3 loop: CAKKPGQGPYGYTF. CDR3 in DNA: TGTGCCAAAAAACCGGGACAGGGACCATATGGCTACACCTTC.

This chain uses TRBV6-4 with TRBJ2-2; 15 nucleotides line up with TRBD2. The J segment lost 5 bases and the V segment lost 6 bases, leaving 1 base of the junction unmatched. From germline, CDR1 is MRHNA and CDR2 SNTAGT. The CDR3 spans 15 residues. CDR3 DNA: TGTGCCAGCAGAGGACTAGCGGGAGGGACCGGGGAGCTGTTTTTT. Residues: CASRGLAGGTGELFF.

The V and J genes are TRBV19 and TRBJ2-7; 7 bases agree with TRBD1. Germline-derived CDR1 and CDR2 are LNHDA and SQIVND (reference sequence). Germline trimming cut 2 bases from V and 2 bases from J; bases unmatched to any gene: 6. The CDR3 totals 15 residues. For the CDR3, the DNA is TGTGCCAGTAGTATAACCCGGGACAGCACCTACGAGCAGTACTTC. Its translation: CASSITRDSTYEQYF.

The chain couples TRBV28 to TRBJ2-7; no firm D call. CDR3 length equals 12 residues. V was trimmed by 4 bases and J by 9 bases, leaving 13 bases between them. Per the germline V gene, CDR1 is MDHEN and CDR2 is SYDVKM. The CDR3 sequence: CASSSPISTQYF. The CDR3 DNA reads as TGTGCCAGCAGTTCACCAATTAGTACGCAGTACTTC. The entire variable domain, with the rest obtained from reference TRBV28 and TRBJ2-7, is as follows: DVKVTQSSRYLVKRTGEKVFLECVQDMDHENMFWYRQDPGLGLRLIYFSYDVKMKEKGDIPEGYSVSREKKERFSLILESASTNQTSMYLCASSSPISTQYFGPGTRLTVT.

The chain has TRBV9 and TRBJ2-1; maybe TRBD2 (5 bases). Trimming took off 3 bases at V and 10 bases at J, with 14 bases between the two ends. Per germline, CDR1 SGDLS and CDR2 YYNGEE. The CDR3 sequence is 13 residues long. CDR3 bases: TGTGCCAGCAGCGCGTCCTCGGGGAGCGAGCAGTTCTTC. Amino acid sequence: CASSASSGSEQFF.

Remarks on this clone: At one end, the junction sequence differs from germline, possibly due to a read error. This chain uses TRBV7-2 with TRBJ2-7; D is perhaps TRBD2 (7 bases). The CDR3 spans 14 residues. CDR1 SGHTA and CDR2 FQGNSA come from the germline V gene. The CDR3 protein is CASSLVPAGHERYF. CDR3 nucleotides: TGTGCCAGCAGCTTAGTCCCAGCGGGACACGAGCGGTACTTC.

The chain links TRBV5-6 to TRBJ2-3; the D gene is possibly TRBD1 (6 bases). V was trimmed by 1 base and J by 4 bases, leaving 16 bases between them. Germline lookup yields CDR1 SGHDT and CDR2 YYEEEE. CDR3 size: 16 residues. The CDR3 loop is CASSLFSSAGADTQYF. The DNA for the CDR3 is TGTGCCAGCAGCTTGTTCAGTTCGGCAGGGGCAGATACGCAGTATTTT.

Details on this clone: One end of the junction varies from germline; a read error may be responsible. The chain links TRBV18 to TRBJ1-1; 7 nucleotides line up with TRBD1. Per germline, CDR1 KGHSH and CDR2 LQKENI. The CDR3 sequence is 16 residues long. DNA of the CDR3: TGTGCCAGCTCACCACCCAACCGGGACAGAGACACAGAAGCTTTCTTT. Translation: CASSPPNRDRDTEAFF.

The genes are TRBV2 and TRBJ2-2, with TRBD1 matching over 9 bases. The V gene end was trimmed by 6 bases and the J gene end by 5 bases; junction bases not matched to a gene: 10. The germline gives CDR1 SNHLY, CDR2 FYNNEI. The CDR3 has 16 amino acids. CDR3 bases: TGTGCCAGCAGCCATACACAGGGGGCGCGTACCGGGGAGCTGTTTTTT. It encodes CASSHTQGARTGELFF.